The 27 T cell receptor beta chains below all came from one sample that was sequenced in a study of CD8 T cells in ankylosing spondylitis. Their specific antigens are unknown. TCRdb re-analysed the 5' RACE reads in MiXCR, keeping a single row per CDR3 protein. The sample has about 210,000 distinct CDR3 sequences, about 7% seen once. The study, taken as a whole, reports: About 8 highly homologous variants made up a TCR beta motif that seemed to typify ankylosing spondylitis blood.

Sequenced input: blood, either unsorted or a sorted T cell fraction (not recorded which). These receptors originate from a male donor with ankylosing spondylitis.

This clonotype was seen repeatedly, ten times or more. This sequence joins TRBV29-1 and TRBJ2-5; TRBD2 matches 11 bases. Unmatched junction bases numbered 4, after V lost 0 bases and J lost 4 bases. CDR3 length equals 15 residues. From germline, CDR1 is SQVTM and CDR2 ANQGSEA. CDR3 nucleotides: TGCAGCGTTGAAGATCAAGGACTAGCGGGAGAGACCCAGTACTTC. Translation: CSVEDQGLAGETQYF.

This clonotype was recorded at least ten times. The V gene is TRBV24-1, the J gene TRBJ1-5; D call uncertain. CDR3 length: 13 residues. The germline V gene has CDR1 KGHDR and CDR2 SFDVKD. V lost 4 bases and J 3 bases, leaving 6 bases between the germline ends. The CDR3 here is CATSESFNQPQHF. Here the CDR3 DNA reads TGTGCCACCAGTGAGAGTTTCAATCAGCCCCAGCATTTT.

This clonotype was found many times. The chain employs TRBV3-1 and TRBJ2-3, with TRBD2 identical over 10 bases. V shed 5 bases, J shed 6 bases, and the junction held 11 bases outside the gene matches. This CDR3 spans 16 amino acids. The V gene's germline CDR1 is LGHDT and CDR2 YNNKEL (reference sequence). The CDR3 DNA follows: TGTGCCAGCAGCTTATTAAGCGGGAGGGCCTGGGATACGCAGTATTTT. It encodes CASSLLSGRAWDTQYF.

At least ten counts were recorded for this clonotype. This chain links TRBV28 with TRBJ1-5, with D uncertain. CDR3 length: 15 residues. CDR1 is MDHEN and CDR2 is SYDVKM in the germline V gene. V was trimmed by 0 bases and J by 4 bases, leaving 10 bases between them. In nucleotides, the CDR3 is TGTGCCAGCAGTTTATGGGGCAGTCGAAATCAGCCCCAGCATTTT. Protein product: CASSLWGSRNQPQHF.

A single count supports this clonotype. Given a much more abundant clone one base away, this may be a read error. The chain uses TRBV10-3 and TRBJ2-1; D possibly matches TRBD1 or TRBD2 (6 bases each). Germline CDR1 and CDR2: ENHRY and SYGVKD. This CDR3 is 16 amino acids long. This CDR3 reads CAISESGGTRYNKQFF. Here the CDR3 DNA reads TGTGCCATCAGTGAGTCGGGCGGGACACGGTACAATAAGCAGTTCTTC.

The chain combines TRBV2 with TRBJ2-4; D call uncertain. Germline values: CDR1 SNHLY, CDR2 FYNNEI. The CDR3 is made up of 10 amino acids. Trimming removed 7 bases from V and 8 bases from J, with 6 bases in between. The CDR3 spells CASKGDIQYF. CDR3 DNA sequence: TGTGCCAGCAAGGGTGACATTCAGTACTTC. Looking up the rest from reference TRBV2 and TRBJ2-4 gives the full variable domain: EPEVTQTPSHQVTQMGQEVILRCVPISNHLYFYWYRQILGQKVEFLVSFYNNEISEKSEIFDDQFSVERPDGSNFTLKIRSTKLEDSAMYFCASKGDIQYFGAGTRLSVL.

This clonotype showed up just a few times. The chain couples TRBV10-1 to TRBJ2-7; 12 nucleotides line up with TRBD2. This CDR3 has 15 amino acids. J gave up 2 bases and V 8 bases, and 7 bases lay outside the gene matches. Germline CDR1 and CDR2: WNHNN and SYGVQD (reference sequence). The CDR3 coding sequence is TGCGCCAGCCTACGCCCTAGCGGGAGGGCCTACGAGCAGTACTTC. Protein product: CASLRPSGRAYEQYF.

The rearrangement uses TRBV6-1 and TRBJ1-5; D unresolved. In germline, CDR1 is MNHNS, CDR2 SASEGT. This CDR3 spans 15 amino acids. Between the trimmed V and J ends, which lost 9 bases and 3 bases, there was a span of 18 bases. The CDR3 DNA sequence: TGTGCCAGTGCTTCTGGGCCGTCCCTCAATCAGCCCCAGCATTTT. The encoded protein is CASASGPSLNQPQHF.

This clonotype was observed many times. CDR3 in amino acids: CASSPDYNSPLHF. CDR3 nucleotide sequence: TGTGCCAGCTCGCCGGATTACAATTCACCCCTCCACTTT. V gene TRBV9 combines with J gene TRBJ1-6; D gene ambiguous. Germline V gene lookup returns CDR1 SGDLS and CDR2 YYNGEE. The V gene lost 7 bases and the J gene lost 7 bases, with 12 bases spanning the gap. The CDR3 totals 13 residues.

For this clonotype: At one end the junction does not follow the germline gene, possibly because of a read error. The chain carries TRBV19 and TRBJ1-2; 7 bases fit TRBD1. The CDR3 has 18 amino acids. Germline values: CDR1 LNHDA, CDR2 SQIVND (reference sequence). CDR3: CASSRQGPTMLPFYGYTF. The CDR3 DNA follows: TGTGCCAGTAGTCGACAGGGCCCTACAATGTTACCCTTCTATGGCTACACTTTC.

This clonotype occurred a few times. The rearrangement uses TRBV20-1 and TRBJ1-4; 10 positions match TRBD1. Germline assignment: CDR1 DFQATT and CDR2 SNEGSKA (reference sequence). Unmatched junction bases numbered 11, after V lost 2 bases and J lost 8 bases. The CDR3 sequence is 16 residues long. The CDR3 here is CSARRQGAPLREKLFF. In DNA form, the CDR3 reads TGCAGTGCTAGAAGACAGGGGGCGCCGTTGCGAGAAAAACTGTTTTTT.

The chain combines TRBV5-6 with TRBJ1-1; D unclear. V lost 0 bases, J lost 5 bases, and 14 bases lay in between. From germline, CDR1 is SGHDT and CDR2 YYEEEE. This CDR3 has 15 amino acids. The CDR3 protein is CASSLVAPAQTEAFF. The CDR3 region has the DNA TGTGCCAGCAGCTTGGTGGCTCCCGCTCAAACTGAAGCTTTCTTT.

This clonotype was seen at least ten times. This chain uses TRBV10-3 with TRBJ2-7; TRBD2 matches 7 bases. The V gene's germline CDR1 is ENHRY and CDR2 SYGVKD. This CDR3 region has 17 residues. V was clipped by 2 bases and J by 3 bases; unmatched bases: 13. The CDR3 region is CAISEGVVVGGDYEQYF. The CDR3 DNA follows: TGTGCCATCAGTGAGGGAGTGGTAGTTGGGGGGGACTACGAGCAGTACTTC.

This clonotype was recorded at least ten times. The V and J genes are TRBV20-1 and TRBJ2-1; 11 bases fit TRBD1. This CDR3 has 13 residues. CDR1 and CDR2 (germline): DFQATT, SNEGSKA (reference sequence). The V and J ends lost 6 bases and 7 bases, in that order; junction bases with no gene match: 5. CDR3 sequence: CSARGQGVNEQFF. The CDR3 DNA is TGCAGTGCCAGGGGACAGGGGGTAAATGAGCAGTTCTTC.

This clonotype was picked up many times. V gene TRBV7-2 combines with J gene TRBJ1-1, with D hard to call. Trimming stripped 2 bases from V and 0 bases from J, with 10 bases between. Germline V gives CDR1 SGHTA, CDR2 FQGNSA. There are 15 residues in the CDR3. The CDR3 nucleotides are TGTGCCAGCAGCTTAATGTTAAACATGAACACTGAAGCTTTCTTT. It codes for CASSLMLNMNTEAFF.

The CDR3 sequence: CASRAQTGAGELFF. CDR3 in DNA: TGTGCCAGTAGGGCACAGACAGGGGCCGGGGAGCTGTTTTTT. The rearrangement links TRBV19 to TRBJ2-2; 8 nucleotides agree with TRBD1. Losses at the gene ends were 6 bases for V and 6 bases for J; bases not matched to a gene: 6. The length of the CDR3 is 14 residues. The germline V gene has CDR1 LNHDA and CDR2 SQIVND (reference sequence).

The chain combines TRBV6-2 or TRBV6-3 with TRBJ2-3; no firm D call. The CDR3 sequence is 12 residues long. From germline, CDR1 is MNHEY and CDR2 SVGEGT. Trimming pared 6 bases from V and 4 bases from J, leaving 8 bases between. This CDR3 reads CASRGIADTQYF. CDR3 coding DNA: TGTGCCAGCAGAGGGATCGCAGATACGCAGTATTTT.

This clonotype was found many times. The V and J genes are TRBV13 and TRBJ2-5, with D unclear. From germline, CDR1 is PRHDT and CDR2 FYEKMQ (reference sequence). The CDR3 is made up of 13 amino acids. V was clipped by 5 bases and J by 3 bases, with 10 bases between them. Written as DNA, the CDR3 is TGTGCCAGCAGCCGTCGTGTAAAAGAGACCCAGTACTTC. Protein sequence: CASSRRVKETQYF.

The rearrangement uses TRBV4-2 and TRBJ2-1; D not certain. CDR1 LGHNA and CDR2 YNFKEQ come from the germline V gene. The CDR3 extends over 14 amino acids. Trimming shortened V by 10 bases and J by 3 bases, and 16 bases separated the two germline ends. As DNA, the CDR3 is TGTGCCATCGGCGCCGGCCCCCTCTACAATGAGCAGTTCTTC. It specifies CAIGAGPLYNEQFF.

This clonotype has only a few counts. DNA of the CDR3: TGTGCCAGCAGTTATTTACTAGCGGGTTACAATGAGCAGTTCTTC. This codes for CASSYLLAGYNEQFF. The chain has TRBV27 and TRBJ2-1; 9 bases align to TRBD2. Germline CDR1 is MNHEY and CDR2 is SMNVEV (reference sequence). After removal of 4 bases from V and 4 bases from J, the junction contained 5 bases not matched to a gene. The CDR3 runs 15 residues.

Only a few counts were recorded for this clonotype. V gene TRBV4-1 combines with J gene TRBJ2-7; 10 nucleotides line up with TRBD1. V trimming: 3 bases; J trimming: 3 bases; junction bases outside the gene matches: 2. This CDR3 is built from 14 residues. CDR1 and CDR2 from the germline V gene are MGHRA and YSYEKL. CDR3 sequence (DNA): TGCGCCAGCAGCCAGCGGGACAGGGGCTACGAGCAGTACTTC. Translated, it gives CASSQRDRGYEQYF.

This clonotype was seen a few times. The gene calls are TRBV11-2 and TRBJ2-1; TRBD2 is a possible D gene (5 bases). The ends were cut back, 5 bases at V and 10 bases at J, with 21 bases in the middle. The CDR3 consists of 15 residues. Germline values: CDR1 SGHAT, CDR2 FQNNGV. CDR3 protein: CASSPPSLQGLEQFF. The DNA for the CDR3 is TGTGCCAGCAGCCCCCCCTCGCTTCAAGGACTCGAGCAGTTCTTC.

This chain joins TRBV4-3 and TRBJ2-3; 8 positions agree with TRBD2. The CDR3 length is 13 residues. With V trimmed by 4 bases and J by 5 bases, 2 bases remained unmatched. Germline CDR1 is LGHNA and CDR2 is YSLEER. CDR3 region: CASSLGRGDTQYF. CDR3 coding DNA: TGCGCCAGCAGCCTCGGGAGGGGAGATACGCAGTATTTT.

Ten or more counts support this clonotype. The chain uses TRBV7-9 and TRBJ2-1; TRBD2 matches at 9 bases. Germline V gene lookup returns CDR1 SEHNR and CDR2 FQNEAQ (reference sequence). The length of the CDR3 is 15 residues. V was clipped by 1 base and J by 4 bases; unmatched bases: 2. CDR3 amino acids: CASSLGLAEYNEQFF. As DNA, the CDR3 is TGTGCCAGCAGCTTAGGACTAGCGGAGTACAATGAGCAGTTCTTC.

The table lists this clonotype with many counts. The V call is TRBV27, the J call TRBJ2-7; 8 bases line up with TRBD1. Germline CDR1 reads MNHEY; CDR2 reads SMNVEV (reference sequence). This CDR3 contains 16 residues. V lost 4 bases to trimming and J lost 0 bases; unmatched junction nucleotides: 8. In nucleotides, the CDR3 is TGTGCCAGCAGTTCTCGACAGGGGACGAGCTCCTACGAGCAGTACTTC. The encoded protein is CASSSRQGTSSYEQYF.

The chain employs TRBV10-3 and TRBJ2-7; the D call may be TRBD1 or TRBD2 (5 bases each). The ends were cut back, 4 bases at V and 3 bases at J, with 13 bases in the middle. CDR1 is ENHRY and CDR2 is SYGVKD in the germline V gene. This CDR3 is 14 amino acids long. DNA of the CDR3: TGTGCCATCAGTGCTGGGACGGGATACTACGAGCAGTACTTC. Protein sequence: CAISAGTGYYEQYF.

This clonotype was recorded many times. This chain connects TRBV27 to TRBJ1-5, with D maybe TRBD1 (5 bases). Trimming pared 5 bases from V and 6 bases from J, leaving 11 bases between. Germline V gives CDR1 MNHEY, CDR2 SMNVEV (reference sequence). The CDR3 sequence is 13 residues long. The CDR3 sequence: CASSNSRVQPQHF. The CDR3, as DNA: TGTGCCAGCAGTAACTCCAGGGTTCAGCCCCAGCATTTT.